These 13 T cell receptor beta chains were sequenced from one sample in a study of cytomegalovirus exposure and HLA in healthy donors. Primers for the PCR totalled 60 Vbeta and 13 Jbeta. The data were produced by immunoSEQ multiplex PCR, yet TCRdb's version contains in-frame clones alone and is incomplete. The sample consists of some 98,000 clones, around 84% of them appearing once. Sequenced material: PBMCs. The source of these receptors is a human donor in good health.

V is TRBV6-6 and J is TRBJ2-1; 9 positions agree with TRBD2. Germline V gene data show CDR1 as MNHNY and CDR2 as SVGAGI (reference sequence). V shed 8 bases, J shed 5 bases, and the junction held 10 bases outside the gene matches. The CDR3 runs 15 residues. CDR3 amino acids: CASALEASGDNEQFF. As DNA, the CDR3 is TGTGCCAGCGCACTTGAGGCTAGCGGGGACAATGAGCAGTTCTTC.

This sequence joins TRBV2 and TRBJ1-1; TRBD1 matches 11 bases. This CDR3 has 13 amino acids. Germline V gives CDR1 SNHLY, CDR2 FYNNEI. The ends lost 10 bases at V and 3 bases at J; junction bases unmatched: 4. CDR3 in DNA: TGTGCCATTGGACAGGGGGCCCACACTGAAGCTTTCTTT. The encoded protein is CAIGQGAHTEAFF.

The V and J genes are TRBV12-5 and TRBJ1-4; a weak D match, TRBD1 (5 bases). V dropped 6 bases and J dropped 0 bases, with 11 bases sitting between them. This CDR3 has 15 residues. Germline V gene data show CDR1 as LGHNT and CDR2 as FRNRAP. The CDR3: CASGVGAATNEKLFF. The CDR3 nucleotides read TGTGCTAGTGGGGTTGGGGCAGCAACTAATGAAAAACTGTTTTTT. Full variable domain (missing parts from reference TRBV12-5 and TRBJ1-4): DARVTQTPRHKVTEMGQEVTMRCQPILGHNTVFWYRQTMMQGLELLAYFRNRAPLDDSGMPKDRFSAEMPDATLATLKIQPSEPRDSAVYFCASGVGAATNEKLFFGSGTQLSVL.

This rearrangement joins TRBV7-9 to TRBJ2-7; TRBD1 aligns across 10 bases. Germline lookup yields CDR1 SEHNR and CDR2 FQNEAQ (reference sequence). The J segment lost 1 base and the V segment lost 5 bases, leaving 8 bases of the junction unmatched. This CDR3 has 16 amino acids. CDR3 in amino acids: CASSNLPGQGSYEQYF. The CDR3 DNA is TGTGCCAGCAGCAATCTACCGGGACAGGGGTCCTACGAGCAGTACTTC.

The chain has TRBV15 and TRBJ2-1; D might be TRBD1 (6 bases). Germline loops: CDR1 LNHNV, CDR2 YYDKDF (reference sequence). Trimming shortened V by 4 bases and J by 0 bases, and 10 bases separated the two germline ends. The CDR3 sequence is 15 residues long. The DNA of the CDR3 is TGTGCCACCAGCAACAGCAGGGGCTCCTACAATGAGCAGTTCTTC. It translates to CATSNSRGSYNEQFF.

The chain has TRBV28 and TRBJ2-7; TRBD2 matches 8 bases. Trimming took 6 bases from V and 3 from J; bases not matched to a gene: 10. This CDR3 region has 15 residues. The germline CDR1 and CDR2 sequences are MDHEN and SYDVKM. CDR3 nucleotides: TGTGCCAGCAGACCCCCGGGACTAGTTGACTACGAGCAGTACTTC. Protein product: CASRPPGLVDYEQYF.

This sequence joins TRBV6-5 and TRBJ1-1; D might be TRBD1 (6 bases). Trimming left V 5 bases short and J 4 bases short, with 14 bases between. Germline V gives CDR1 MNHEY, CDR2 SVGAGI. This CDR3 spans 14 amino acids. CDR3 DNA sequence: TGTGCCAGCAGTGACCAGGGGAGCCTCACTGAAGCTTTCTTT. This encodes CASSDQGSLTEAFF.

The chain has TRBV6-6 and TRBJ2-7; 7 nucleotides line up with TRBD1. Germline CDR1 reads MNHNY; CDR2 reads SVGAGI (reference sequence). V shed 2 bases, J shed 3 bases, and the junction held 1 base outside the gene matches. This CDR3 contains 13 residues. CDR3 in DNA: TGTGCCAGCAGTTACGACAGGGACTACGAGCAGTACTTC. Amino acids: CASSYDRDYEQYF.

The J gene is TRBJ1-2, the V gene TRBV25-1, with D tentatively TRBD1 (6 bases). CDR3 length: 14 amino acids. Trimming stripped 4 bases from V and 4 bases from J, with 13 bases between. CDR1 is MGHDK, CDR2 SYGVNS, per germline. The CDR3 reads CASSVTGPSYGYTF. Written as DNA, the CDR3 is TGTGCCAGCAGTGTGACAGGCCCGTCCTATGGCTACACCTTC.

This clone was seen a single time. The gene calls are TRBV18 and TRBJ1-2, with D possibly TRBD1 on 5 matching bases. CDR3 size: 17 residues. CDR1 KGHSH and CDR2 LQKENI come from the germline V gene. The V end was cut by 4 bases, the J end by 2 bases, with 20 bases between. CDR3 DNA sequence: TGTGCCAGCTCACTCAACGCGAAAGGGGAAGGGAACTATGGCTACACCTTC. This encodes CASSLNAKGEGNYGYTF.

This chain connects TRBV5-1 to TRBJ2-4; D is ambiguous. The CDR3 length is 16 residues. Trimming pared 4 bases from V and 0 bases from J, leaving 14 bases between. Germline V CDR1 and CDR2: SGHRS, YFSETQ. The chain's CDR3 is CASSEVVSLAKNIQYF. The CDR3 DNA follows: TGCGCCAGCAGCGAGGTAGTGTCCCTAGCCAAAAACATTCAGTACTTC.

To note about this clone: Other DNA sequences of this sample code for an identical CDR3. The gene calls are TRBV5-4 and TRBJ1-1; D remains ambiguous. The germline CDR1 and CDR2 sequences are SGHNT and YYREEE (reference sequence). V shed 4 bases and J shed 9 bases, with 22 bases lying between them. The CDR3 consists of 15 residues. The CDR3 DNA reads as TGTGCCAGCAGCCTGGTTGGAGGGCCGATCCCAAAAGCTTTCTTT. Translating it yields CASSLVGGPIPKAFF.

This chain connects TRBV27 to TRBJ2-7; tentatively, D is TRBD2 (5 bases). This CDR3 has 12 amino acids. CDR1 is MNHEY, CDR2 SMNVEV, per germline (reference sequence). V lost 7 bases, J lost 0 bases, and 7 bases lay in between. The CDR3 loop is CASTGNSYEQYF. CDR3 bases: TGTGCCAGCACCGGGAACTCCTACGAGCAGTACTTC.